This entry concerns a single T cell receptor beta chain. This entry comes from a study of shared clonotypes between healthy human individuals. Sequencing was performed with immunoSEQ multiplex PCR; in TCRdb, only in-frame clones are kept and a portion is missing. The data show around 1,900,000 clones, about 93% seen once. There are 13 residues in the CDR3. V gave up 5 bases and J gave up 3 bases, with 14 bases separating them. CDR1 is SQVTM and CDR2 is ANQGSEA in the germline V gene. CD45RO-negative, CCR7-selected cells formed the naive CD8 fraction, which excluded terminally differentiated effector memory CD45RA+ cells.

The clonotype comes from a man aged 18 to 30 in good health. Some clones in this sample may be carry-over from other donors' samples. The sample taken for sequencing was naive CD8+ T cells from PBMCs. The chain recombines TRBV29-1 with TRBJ2-7, with D maybe TRBD1 (7 bases). CDR3 DNA: TGCAGCGTTTTGACAGGGAGGAACTACGAGCAGTACTTC. As protein: CSVLTGRNYEQYF.